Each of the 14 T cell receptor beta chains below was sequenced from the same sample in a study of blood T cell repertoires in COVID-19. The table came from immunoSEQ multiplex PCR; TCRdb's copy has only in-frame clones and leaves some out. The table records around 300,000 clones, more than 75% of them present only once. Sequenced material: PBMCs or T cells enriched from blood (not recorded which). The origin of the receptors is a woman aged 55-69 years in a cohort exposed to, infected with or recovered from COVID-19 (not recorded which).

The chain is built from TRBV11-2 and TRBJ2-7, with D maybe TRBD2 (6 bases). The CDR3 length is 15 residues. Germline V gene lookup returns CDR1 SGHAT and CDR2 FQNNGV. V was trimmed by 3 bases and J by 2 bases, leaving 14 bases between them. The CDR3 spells CASSLRAGRTYEQYF. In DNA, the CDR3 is TGTGCCAGCAGCTTGAGGGCAGGGAGGACCTACGAGCAGTACTTC.

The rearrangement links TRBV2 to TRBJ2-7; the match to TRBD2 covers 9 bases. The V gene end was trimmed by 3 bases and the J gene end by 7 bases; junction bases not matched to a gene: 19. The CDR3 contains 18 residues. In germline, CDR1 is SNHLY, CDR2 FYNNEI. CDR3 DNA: TGTGCCAGCAGTGATGGTCTGCTAGCGGGATCACGCACCTTTGAGCAGTACTTC. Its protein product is CASSDGLLAGSRTFEQYF.

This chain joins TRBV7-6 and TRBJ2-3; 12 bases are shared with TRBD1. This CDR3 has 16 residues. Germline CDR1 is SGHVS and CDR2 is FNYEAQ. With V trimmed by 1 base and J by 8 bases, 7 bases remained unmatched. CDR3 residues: CASSLGPGQGAGTQYF. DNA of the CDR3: TGTGCCAGCAGCTTAGGGCCGGGACAGGGGGCAGGTACGCAGTATTTT.

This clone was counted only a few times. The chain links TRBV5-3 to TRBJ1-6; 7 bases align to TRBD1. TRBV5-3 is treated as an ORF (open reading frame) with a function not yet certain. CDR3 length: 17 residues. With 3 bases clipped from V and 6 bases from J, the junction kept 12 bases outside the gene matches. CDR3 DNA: TGTGCCAGAAGCTCCCTGACAGGGCATAGGGTTAATTCACCCCTCCACTTT. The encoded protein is CARSSLTGHRVNSPLHF.

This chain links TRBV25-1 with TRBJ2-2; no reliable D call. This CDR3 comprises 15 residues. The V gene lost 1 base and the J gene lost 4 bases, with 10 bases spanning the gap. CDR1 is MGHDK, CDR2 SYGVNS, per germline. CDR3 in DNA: TGTGCCAGCAGTGAATCTGGTAGTAGCACCGGGGAGCTGTTTTTT. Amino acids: CASSESGSSTGELFF. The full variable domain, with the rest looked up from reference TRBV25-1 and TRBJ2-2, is EADIYQTPRYLVIGTGKKITLECSQTMGHDKMYWYQQDPGMELHLIHYSYGVNSTEKGDLSSESTVSRIRTEHFPLTLESARPSHTSQYLCASSESGSSTGELFFGEGSRLTVL.

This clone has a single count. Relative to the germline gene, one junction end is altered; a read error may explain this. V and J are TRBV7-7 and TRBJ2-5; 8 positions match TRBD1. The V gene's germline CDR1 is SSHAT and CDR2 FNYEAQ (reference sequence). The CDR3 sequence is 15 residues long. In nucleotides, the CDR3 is TGTGCTAGCAGCTTTCAGACAGGGGTCCAAGAGACCCAGTACTTC. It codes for CASSFQTGVQETQYF.

CDR3 protein: CASSLGTGGRQETQYF. The CDR3 nucleotides read TGTGCCAGCAGCTTAGGGACAGGGGGACGTCAAGAGACCCAGTACTTC. V and J are TRBV11-3 and TRBJ2-5, with 10 positions matching TRBD1. The CDR3 is 16 amino acids. Germline lookup yields CDR1 SGHNT and CDR2 YENEEA. The ends lost 1 base at V and 2 bases at J; junction bases unmatched: 4. Full variable domain (missing parts from reference TRBV11-3 and TRBJ2-5): EAGVVQSPRYKIIEKKQPVAFWCNPISGHNTLYWYLQNLGQGPELLIRYENEEAVDDSQLPKDRFSAERLKGVDSTLKIQPAELGDSAVYLCASSLGTGGRQETQYFGPGTRLLVL.

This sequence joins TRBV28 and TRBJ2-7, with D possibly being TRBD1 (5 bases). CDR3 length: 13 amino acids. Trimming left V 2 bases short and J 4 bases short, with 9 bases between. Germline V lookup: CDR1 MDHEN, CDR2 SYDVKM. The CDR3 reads CASSLPQGYEQYF. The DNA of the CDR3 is TGTGCCAGCAGTTTACCTCAGGGATACGAGCAGTACTTC.

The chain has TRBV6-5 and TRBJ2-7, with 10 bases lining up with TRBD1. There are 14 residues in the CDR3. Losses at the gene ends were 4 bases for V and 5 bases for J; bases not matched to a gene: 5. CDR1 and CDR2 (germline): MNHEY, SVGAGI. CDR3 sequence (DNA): TGTGCCAGCAGTTCGGGACAGGGGAGAAACGAGCAGTACTTC. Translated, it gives CASSSGQGRNEQYF.

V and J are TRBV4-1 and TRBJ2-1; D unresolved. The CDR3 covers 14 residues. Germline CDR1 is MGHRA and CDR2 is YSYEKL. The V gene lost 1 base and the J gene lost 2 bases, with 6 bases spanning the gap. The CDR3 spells CASSQGPAYNEQFF. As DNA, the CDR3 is TGCGCCAGCAGCCAAGGTCCAGCCTACAATGAGCAGTTCTTC.

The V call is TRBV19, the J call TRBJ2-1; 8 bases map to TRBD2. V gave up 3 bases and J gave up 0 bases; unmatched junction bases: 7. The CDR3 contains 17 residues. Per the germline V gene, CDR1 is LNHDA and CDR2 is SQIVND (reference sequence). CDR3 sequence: CASSMVAGWSSYNEQFF. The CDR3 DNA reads TGTGCCAGTAGTATGGTAGCGGGATGGAGCTCCTACAATGAGCAGTTCTTC.

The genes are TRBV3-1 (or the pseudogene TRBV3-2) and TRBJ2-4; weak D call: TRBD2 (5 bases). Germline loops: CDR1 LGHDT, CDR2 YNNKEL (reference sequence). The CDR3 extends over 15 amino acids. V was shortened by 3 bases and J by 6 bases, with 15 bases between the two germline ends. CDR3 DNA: TGTGCCAGCAGCCAGAGGCTAACTAGTGGAAACATTCAGTACTTC. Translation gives CASSQRLTSGNIQYF.

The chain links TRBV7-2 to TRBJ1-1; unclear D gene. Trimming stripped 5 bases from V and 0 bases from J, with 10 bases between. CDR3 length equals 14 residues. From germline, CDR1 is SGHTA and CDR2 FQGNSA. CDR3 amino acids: CASSPPRVNTEAFF. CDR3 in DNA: TGTGCCAGCAGCCCACCCCGGGTGAACACTGAAGCTTTCTTT.

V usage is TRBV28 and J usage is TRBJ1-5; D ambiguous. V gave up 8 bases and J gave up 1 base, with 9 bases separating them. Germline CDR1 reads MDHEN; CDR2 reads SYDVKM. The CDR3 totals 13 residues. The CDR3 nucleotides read TGTGCCAGCGATAGTAACAGCAATCAGCCCCAGCATTTT. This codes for CASDSNSNQPQHF. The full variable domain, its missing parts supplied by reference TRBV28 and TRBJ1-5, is DVKVTQSSRYLVKRTGEKVFLECVQDMDHENMFWYRQDPGLGLRLIYFSYDVKMKEKGDIPEGYSVSREKKERFSLILESASTNQTSMYLCASDSNSNQPQHFGDGTRLSIL.